This TCR beta chain was recovered during a study of shared clonotypes between healthy human individuals. Profiled with immunoSEQ multiplex PCR; TCRdb holds only in-frame clones, not every one. The sample has around 2,000,000 clones; 90% to 95% are singletons. The CDR3 totals 20 residues. V lost 0 bases and J lost 7, with 28 bases in between. Germline lookup yields CDR1 SGHAT and CDR2 FQNNGV. CD45RO-negative CD8 cells positively selected for CCR7 made up the naive population, which excluded terminally differentiated effector memory CD45RA+ cells. V is TRBV11-2 and J is TRBJ2-4, with D maybe TRBD2 (7 bases). Material for sequencing was naive CD8+ T cells from PBMCs. This sequence originates from a man between 18 and 29 years old in good health. Some clones in this sample may be carry-over from other donors' samples. CDR3 DNA: TGTGCCAGCAGCTTAGATATCGGGACGGGGGGCGCGGTTGGGAGGAACATTCAGTACTTC. This gives the protein CASSLDIGTGGAVGRNIQYF.